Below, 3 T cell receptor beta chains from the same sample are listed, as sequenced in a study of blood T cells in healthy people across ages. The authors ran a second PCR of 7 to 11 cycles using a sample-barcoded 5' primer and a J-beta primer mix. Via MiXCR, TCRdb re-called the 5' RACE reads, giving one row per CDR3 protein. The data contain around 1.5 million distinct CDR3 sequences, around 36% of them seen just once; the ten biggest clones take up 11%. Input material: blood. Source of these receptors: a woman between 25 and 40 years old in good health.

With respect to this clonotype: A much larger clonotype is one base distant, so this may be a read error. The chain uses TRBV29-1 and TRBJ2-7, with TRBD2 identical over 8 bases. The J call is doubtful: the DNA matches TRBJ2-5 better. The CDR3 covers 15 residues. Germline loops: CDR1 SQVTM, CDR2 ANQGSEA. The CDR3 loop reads CSVGSPGGASETQYF. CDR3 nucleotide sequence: TGCAGCGTTGGATCCCCGGGAGGGGCCTCAGAGACCCAGTACTTC.

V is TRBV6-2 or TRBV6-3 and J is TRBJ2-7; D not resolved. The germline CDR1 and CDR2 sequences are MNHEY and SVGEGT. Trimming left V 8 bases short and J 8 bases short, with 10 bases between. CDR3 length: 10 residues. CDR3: CASPLGKQYF. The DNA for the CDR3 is TGTGCCAGCCCCTTAGGCAAGCAGTACTTC.

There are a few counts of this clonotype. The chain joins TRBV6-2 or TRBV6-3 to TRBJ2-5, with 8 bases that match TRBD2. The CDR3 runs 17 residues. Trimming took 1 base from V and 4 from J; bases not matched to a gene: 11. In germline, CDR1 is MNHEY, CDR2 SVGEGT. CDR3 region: CASSYYRLAGGGETQYF. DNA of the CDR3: TGTGCCAGCAGTTACTACAGGCTAGCGGGCGGGGGAGAGACCCAGTACTTC.